This TCR beta chain was found in a study of control samples from healthy donors and cancer patients. The assay was immunoSEQ multiplex PCR, and TCRdb's table has in-frame clones only and misses some. The sample has 15,000 to 20,000 clones, around nine tenths seen once. Trimming left V 5 bases short and J 4 bases short, with 9 bases between. CDR3 length equals 13 residues. Germline CDR1 reads MRHNA; CDR2 reads SNTAGT. The V and J genes are TRBV6-4 and TRBJ1-5, with D hard to call. This clonotype was sampled from a man in his fifties or sixties with head and neck cancer. The sample was PBMCs. Here the CDR3 reads CASSSKFNQPQHF. The CDR3 DNA reads as TGTGCCAGCAGTTCTAAATTTAATCAGCCCCAGCATTTT.